This passage covers 20 T cell receptor beta chains from one sample sequenced in a study of regulatory T cells. The PCR used 52 TRBV and 13 TRBJ primers. Data came from immunoSEQ multiplex PCR; TCRdb stores just in-frame clones and leaves some out. Found here are 30,000 to 40,000 clones, about 89% of them singletons; the top ten hold about 2.5%. No antigen is known for these receptors. Whole-study findings and limits: Hydrophobic residues at CDR3 positions 6 and 7 were enriched in conventional CD4+ T cells of CD3G-deficient patients.

The sequenced sample was conventional CD4+ T cells sorted from blood. These receptors came from a person between 18 and 30 years old with CD3G deficiency.

The genes are TRBV6-6 and TRBJ1-1, with D unresolved. Trimming pared 7 bases from V and 1 base from J, leaving 16 bases between. This CDR3 has 15 residues. CDR1 and CDR2 from the germline V gene are MNHNY and SVGAGI (reference sequence). CDR3: CASTPLPGSNTEAFF. For the CDR3, the DNA is TGTGCCAGCACCCCACTTCCGGGCTCGAACACTGAAGCTTTCTTT.

The chain links TRBV7-8 to TRBJ2-6, with 8 nucleotides matching TRBD2. The trim removed 5 bases at V and 3 bases at J, leaving 6 bases unmatched. CDR1 SGHVS and CDR2 FQNEAQ come from the germline V gene. This CDR3 region has 16 residues. The CDR3 loop is CASSPRGTSGANVLTF. The CDR3 region has the DNA TGTGCCAGCAGCCCTCGAGGGACTAGTGGGGCCAACGTCCTGACTTTC.

V and J are TRBV18 and TRBJ2-3; D not certain. V dropped 3 bases and J dropped 4 bases, with 11 bases sitting between them. The CDR3 is 14 amino acids. The germline V gene encodes CDR1 KGHSH and CDR2 LQKENI. The CDR3 coding sequence is TGTGCCAGCTCACCTGGTGCAGGACCAGATACGCAGTATTTT. This codes for CASSPGAGPDTQYF.

This clone was counted once. The chain combines TRBV6-5 with TRBJ1-1; D ambiguous. The CDR3 sequence is 13 residues long. V was cut by 5 bases and J by 3 bases, with 10 bases left in between. Germline V CDR1 and CDR2: MNHEY, SVGAGI. The CDR3 nucleotides are TGTGCCAGCAGTAAAGACACAGACACTGAAGCTTTCTTT. It translates to CASSKDTDTEAFF.

The chain recombines TRBV18 with TRBJ2-7; tentatively, D is TRBD1 or TRBD2 (5 bases each). Germline CDR1 KGHSH, CDR2 LQKENI. V shed 5 bases and J shed 6 bases, with 14 bases lying between them. The CDR3 covers 13 residues. The chain's CDR3 is CASSSLRDGEQYF. CDR3 coding DNA: TGTGCCAGCTCATCCTTACGGGACGGCGAGCAGTACTTC.

The V call is TRBV28, the J call TRBJ1-5; no firm D call. This CDR3 region has 17 residues. Trimming took off 1 base at V and 4 bases at J, with 17 bases between the two ends. CDR1 and CDR2 from the germline V gene are MDHEN and SYDVKM. CDR3 in DNA: TGTGCCAGCAGTTTATTTAACGTGGGCACGCGAAATCAGCCCCAGCATTTT. Translation: CASSLFNVGTRNQPQHF.

This clone appeared once. Other DNA sequences of this sample code for an identical CDR3. The chain carries TRBV28 and TRBJ2-7; D is possibly TRBD2 (6 bases). Germline V gene data show CDR1 as MDHEN and CDR2 as SYDVKM. The V end lost 3 bases, the J end lost 2 bases, and 8 bases lay between the germline ends. The length of the CDR3 is 13 residues. The DNA of the CDR3 is TGTGCCAGCAGTTTGGGGGGTACCTACGAGCAGTACTTC. This encodes CASSLGGTYEQYF.

The chain employs TRBV5-1 and TRBJ2-3; D is unclear. Germline V gene data show CDR1 as SGHRS and CDR2 as YFSETQ. The germline V and J ends were trimmed by 0 bases and 0 bases, with 8 bases remaining between them. CDR3 length: 15 residues. The CDR3 reads CASSLGGSSTDTQYF. The CDR3 DNA is TGCGCCAGCAGCTTGGGCGGTAGTAGCACAGATACGCAGTATTTT.

The V and J genes are TRBV5-1 and TRBJ2-3; 8 nucleotides match TRBD2. The germline V gene encodes CDR1 SGHRS and CDR2 YFSETQ. The trim removed 4 bases at V and 2 bases at J, leaving 6 bases unmatched. The CDR3 runs to 15 residues. The CDR3 region is CASSISGSYTDTQYF. DNA for the CDR3: TGCGCCAGCAGCATAAGCGGGAGTTACACAGATACGCAGTATTTT.

The chain uses TRBV28 and TRBJ1-4; D is uncertain. The V end lost 2 bases, the J end lost 4 bases, and 8 bases lay between the germline ends. Germline CDR1 MDHEN, CDR2 SYDVKM. CDR3 length: 14 amino acids. The CDR3 nucleotides are TGTGCCAGCAGTTTAGCGCGGAATAATGAAAAACTGTTTTTT. It is translated as CASSLARNNEKLFF.

This chain links TRBV7-9 with TRBJ2-4; weak D call: TRBD1 (6 bases). The CDR3 is 16 residues long. Germline V gene data show CDR1 as SEHNR and CDR2 as FQNEAQ (reference sequence). Trimming took 5 bases from V and 8 from J, leaving 22 bases between them. CDR3 sequence reads: CASSPGTSALHDIQYF. DNA for the CDR3: TGTGCCAGCAGCCCAGGGACAAGTGCCCTCCATGACATTCAGTACTTC.

This chain links TRBV5-1 with TRBJ1-1; maybe TRBD1 (5 bases). Germline V CDR1 and CDR2: SGHRS, YFSETQ. Deletions cut 3 bases from V and 3 bases from J, with 15 bases between. This CDR3 region has 15 residues. The CDR3 loop reads CASSSEGAGDTEAFF. The CDR3 DNA reads as TGCGCCAGCAGCTCTGAAGGGGCCGGGGACACTGAAGCTTTCTTT.

The V and J genes are TRBV12-5 and TRBJ1-4; the D is unclear. The CDR3 runs to 12 residues. Germline assignment: CDR1 LGHNT and CDR2 FRNRAP. Trimming stripped 0 bases from V and 7 bases from J, with 3 bases between. CDR3 nucleotides: TGTGCTAGTGGTTTGGTAGGTGAAAAACTGTTTTTT. Translating it yields CASGLVGEKLFF.

The CDR3 DNA follows: TGTGCCATCAGTGTCGGACCCCAGGGGGTTGAGCAGTACTTC. Its translation is CAISVGPQGVEQYF. V usage is TRBV10-3 and J usage is TRBJ2-7; 7 bases are shared with TRBD1. Trimming took 4 bases from V and 7 from J; bases not matched to a gene: 10. Germline-derived CDR1 and CDR2 are ENHRY and SYGVKD. The CDR3 covers 14 residues.

The chain combines TRBV6-1 with TRBJ2-1, with TRBD1 matching over 9 bases. The ends lost 4 bases at V and 6 bases at J; junction bases unmatched: 10. CDR3 length: 16 residues. Germline V gives CDR1 MNHNS, CDR2 SASEGT. CDR3 sequence: CASSAPGTGPRNEQFF. CDR3 bases: TGTGCCAGCAGTGCCCCCGGGACAGGGCCGCGCAATGAGCAGTTCTTC.

The V and J genes are TRBV7-9 and TRBJ2-3; 9 nucleotides agree with TRBD1. This CDR3 is built from 13 residues. Trimming removed 5 bases from V and 5 bases from J; junction bases left unmatched: 2. The germline CDR1 and CDR2 sequences are SEHNR and FQNEAQ (reference sequence). The CDR3 region is CASSGQGLDTQYF. CDR3 nucleotide sequence: TGTGCCAGCAGCGGACAGGGGTTAGATACGCAGTATTTT.

This chain links TRBV6-1 with TRBJ1-2; D not resolved. Germline assignment: CDR1 MNHNS and CDR2 SASEGT. The CDR3 runs to 13 residues. V lost 4 bases and J 4 bases, leaving 10 bases between the germline ends. The CDR3, as DNA: TGTGCCAGCAGTGTCTCGGGCGTCTATGGCTACACCTTC. Protein product: CASSVSGVYGYTF.

CDR3 region: CASSPALFRELRNTIYF. Written as DNA, the CDR3 is TGTGCCAGCAGTCCCGCCCTTTTTAGGGAGTTACGGAACACCATATATTTT. The V call is TRBV28, the J call TRBJ1-3, with D uncertain. Germline V gene lookup returns CDR1 MDHEN and CDR2 SYDVKM. Trimming stripped 5 bases from V and 7 bases from J, with 24 bases between. The CDR3 loop spans 17 amino acids.

The chain is built from TRBV11-2 and TRBJ2-7; D is perhaps TRBD2 (5 bases). Per germline, CDR1 SGHAT and CDR2 FQNNGV. V dropped 3 bases and J dropped 5 bases, with 5 bases sitting between them. The length of the CDR3 is 11 residues. CDR3 sequence: CASSFGDEQYF. CDR3 coding DNA: TGTGCCAGCAGCTTCGGGGACGAGCAGTACTTC.

The genes are TRBV28 and TRBJ2-7; 7 positions match TRBD2. This CDR3 comprises 16 residues. The trim removed 5 bases at V and 3 bases at J, leaving 13 bases unmatched. Germline CDR1 MDHEN, CDR2 SYDVKM. The CDR3 region is CASSPSGEVGGYEQYF. The DNA of the CDR3 is TGTGCCAGCAGTCCAAGCGGGGAGGTGGGAGGCTACGAGCAGTACTTC.